This TCR beta chain came from a study of technical replicates of blood from several donors. The CDR3 totals 15 residues. The V gene's germline CDR1 is LNHDA and CDR2 SQIVND (reference sequence). In regard to this clone: One junction end does not reproduce the germline sequence, and a read error may be involved. Other DNA sequences from this sample encode an identical CDR3 as well.

Using immunoSEQ multiplex PCR, the repertoire was profiled, and TCRdb retains in-frame clones only, with some absent. The sample has 60,000 to 80,000 clones, around 91% seen once. V usage is TRBV19 and J usage is TRBJ1-5; 9 nucleotides align to TRBD1. The sequence came from a human donor in good health. The specimen was T cells isolated from PBMCs. The DNA of the CDR3 is TGTGCCAGTAGCATAGGGACAGGGAGCAATCAGCCCCAGCATTTT. Translating gives CASSIGTGSNQPQHF.